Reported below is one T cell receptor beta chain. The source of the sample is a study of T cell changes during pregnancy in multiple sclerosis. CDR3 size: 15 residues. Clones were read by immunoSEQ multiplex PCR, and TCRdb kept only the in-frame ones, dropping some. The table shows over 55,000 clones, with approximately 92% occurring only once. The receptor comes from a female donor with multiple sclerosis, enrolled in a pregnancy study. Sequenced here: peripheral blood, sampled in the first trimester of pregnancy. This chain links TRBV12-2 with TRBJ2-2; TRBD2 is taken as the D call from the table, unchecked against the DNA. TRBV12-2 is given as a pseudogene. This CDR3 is CASRESGRASGELFF. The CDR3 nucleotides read TGTGCAAGTCGCGAAAGCGGGAGGGCCTCAGGGGAGCTGTTTTTT.